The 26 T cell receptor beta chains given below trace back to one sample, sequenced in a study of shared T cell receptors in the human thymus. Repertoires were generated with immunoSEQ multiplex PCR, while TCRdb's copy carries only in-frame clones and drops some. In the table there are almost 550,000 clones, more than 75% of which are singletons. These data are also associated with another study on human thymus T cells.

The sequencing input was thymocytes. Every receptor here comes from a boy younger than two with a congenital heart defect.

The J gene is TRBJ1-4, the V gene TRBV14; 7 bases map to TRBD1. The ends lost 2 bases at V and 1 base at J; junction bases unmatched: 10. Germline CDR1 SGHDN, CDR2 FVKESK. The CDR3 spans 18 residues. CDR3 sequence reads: CASSQTPAGGKTNEKLFF. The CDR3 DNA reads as TGTGCCAGCAGCCAAACCCCGGCAGGGGGGAAAACTAATGAAAAACTGTTTTTT.

The CDR3 DNA follows: TGTGCCAGCAGCCAAGAAGGCGCGACCGGGGATGAGCAGTTCTTC. Translation gives CASSQEGATGDEQFF. The chain combines TRBV4-2 with TRBJ2-1; possibly TRBD2 for D (5 bases). V lost 0 bases and J lost 8, with 14 bases in between. Germline loops: CDR1 LGHNA, CDR2 YNFKEQ. The CDR3 length is 15 residues.

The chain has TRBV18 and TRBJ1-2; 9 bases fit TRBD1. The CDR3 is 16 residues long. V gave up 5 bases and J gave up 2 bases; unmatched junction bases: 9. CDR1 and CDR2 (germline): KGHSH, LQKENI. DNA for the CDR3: TGTGCCAGCTCATACCGGGACAGGGCGCCGAACTATGGCTACACCTTC. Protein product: CASSYRDRAPNYGYTF.

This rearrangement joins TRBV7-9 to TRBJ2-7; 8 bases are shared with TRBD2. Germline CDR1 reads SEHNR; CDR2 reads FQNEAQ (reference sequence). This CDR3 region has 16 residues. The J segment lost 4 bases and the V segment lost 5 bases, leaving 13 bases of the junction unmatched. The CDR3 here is CASSPPLGSGAYEQYF. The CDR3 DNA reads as TGTGCCAGCAGCCCTCCCTTGGGTAGCGGGGCTTACGAGCAGTACTTC.

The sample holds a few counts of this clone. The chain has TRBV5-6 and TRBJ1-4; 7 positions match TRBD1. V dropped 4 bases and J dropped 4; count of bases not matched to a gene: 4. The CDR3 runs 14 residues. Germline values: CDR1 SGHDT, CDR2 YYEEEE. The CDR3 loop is CASSTRDSNEKLFF. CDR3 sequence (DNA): TGTGCCAGCAGCACCCGGGACAGTAATGAAAAACTGTTTTTT.

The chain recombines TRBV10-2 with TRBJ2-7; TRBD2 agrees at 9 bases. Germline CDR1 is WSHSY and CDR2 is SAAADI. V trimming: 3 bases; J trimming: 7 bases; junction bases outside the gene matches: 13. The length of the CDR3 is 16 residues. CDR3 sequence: CASSESRLADPLEQYF. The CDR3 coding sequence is TGCGCCAGCAGTGAATCGAGACTAGCGGACCCCTTAGAGCAGTACTTC.

The DNA for the CDR3 is TGTGCCAGCAGCCCAGGAGGGCTTAGTGCGGGGGTAGCCAAAAACATTCAGTACTTC. It specifies CASSPGGLSAGVAKNIQYF. V and J are TRBV28 and TRBJ2-4, with 7 bases aligning to TRBD2. The J segment lost 0 bases and the V segment lost 6 bases, leaving 17 bases of the junction unmatched. The germline CDR1 and CDR2 sequences are MDHEN and SYDVKM. The CDR3 loop spans 19 amino acids.

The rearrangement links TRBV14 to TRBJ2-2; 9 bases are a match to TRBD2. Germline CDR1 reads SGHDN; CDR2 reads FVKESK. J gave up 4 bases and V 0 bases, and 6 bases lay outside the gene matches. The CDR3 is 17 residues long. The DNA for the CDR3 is TGTGCCAGCAGCCAAGATCGGCTAGCGGGACGCACCGGGGAGCTGTTTTTT. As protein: CASSQDRLAGRTGELFF.

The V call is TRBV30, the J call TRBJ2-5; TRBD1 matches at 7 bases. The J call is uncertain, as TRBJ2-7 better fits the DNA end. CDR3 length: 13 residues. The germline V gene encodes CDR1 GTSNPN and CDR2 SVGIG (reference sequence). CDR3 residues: CAWRGGLSYEQYF. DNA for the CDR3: TGTGCCTGGAGAGGGGGCCTCTCCTACGAGCAGTACTTC.

The CDR3 protein is CASSSSRTGGDGYEQYF. CDR3 sequence (DNA): TGTGCCAGCAGTTCCTCTCGGACAGGGGGCGATGGCTACGAGCAGTACTTC. This chain connects TRBV27 to TRBJ2-5; 11 nucleotides agree with TRBD1. The J call may not be correct, given that the DNA end is closer to TRBJ2-7. Germline values: CDR1 MNHEY, CDR2 SMNVEV (reference sequence). The CDR3 spans 17 residues.

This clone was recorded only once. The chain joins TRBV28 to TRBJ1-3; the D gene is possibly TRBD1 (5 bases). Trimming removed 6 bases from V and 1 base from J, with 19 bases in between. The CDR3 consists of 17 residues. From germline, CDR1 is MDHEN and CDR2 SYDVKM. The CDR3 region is CASSRPSQGLSGNTIYF. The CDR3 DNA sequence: TGTGCCAGCAGCAGACCATCCCAGGGTCTTTCTGGAAACACCATATATTTT.

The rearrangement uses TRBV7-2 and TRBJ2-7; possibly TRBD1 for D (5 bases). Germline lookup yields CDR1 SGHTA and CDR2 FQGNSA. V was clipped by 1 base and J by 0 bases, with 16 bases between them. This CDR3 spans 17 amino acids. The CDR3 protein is CASSLGSGSYPSYEQYF. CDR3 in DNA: TGTGCCAGCAGCTTAGGATCAGGGTCCTACCCCTCCTACGAGCAGTACTTC.

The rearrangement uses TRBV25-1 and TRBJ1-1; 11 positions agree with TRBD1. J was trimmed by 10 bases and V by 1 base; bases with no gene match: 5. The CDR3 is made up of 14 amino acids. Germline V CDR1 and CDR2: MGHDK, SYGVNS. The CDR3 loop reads CASSELRGTGGAFF. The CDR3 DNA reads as TGTGCCAGCAGTGAATTGAGGGGGACAGGGGGAGCTTTCTTT.

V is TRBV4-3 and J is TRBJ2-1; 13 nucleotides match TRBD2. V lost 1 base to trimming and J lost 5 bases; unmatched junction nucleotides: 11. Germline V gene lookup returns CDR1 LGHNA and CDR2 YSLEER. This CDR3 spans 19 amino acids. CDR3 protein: CASSQGGTSGTHHHNEQFF. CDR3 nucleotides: TGCGCCAGCAGCCAAGGGGGGACTAGCGGGACCCATCACCACAATGAGCAGTTCTTC.

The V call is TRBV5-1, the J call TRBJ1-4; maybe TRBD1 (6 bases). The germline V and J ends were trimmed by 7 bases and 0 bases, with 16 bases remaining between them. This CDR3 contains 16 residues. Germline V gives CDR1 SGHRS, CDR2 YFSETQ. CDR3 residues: CASGLTGSATNEKLFF. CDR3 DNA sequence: TGCGCCAGCGGGTTGACAGGTAGTGCAACTAATGAAAAACTGTTTTTT.

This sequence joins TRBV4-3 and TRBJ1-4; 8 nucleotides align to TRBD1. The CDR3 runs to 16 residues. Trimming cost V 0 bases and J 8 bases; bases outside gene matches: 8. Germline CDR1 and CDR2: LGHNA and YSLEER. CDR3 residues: CASSQDQWDRREKLFF. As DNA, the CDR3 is TGCGCCAGCAGCCAAGATCAGTGGGACAGGAGGGAAAAACTGTTTTTT.

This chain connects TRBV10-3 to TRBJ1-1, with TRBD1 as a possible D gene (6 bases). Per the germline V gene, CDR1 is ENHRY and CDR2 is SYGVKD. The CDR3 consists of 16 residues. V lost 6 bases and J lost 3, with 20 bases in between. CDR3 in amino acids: CAIRGGAKRWDTEAFF. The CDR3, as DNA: TGTGCCATCAGGGGGGGGGCTAAGCGTTGGGACACTGAAGCTTTCTTT.

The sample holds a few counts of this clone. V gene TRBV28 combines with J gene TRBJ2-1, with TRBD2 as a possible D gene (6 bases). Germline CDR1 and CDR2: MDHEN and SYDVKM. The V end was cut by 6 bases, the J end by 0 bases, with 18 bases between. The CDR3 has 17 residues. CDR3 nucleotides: TGTGCCAGCAGCATGAATTCTAGCGCCAGCTCCTACAATGAGCAGTTCTTC. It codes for CASSMNSSASSYNEQFF.

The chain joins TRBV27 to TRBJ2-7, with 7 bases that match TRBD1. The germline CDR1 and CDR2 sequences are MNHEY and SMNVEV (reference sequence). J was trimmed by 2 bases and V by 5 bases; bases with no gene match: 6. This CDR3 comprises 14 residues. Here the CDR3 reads CASSARQGTYEQYF. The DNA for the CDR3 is TGTGCCAGCAGTGCCAGACAGGGAACCTACGAGCAGTACTTC.

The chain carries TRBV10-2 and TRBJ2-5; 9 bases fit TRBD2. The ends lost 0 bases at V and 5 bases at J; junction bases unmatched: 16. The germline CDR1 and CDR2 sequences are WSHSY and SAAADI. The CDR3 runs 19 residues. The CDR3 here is CASSESMVREGLRGETQYF. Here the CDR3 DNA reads TGCGCCAGCAGTGAGTCGATGGTGCGGGAGGGCCTGAGAGGTGAGACCCAGTACTTC.

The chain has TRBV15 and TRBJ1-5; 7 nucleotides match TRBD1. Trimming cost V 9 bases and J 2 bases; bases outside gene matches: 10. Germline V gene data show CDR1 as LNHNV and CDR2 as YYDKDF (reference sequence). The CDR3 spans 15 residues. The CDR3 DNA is TGTGCCACATCAGGAGGCAGGGGGGGCAATCAGCCCCAGCATTTT. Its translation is CATSGGRGGNQPQHF. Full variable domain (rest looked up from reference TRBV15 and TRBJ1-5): DAMVIQNPRYQVTQFGKPVTLSCSQTLNHNVMYWYQQKSSQAPKLLFHYYDKDFNNEADTPDNFQSRRPNTSFCFLDIRSPGLGDTAMYLCATSGGRGGNQPQHFGDGTRLSIL.

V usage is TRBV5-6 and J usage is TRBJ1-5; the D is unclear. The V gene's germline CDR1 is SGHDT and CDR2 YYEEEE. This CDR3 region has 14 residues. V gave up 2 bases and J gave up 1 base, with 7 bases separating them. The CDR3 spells CASSLFQSNQPQHF. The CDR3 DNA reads TGTGCCAGCAGCTTATTCCAGAGCAATCAGCCCCAGCATTTT.

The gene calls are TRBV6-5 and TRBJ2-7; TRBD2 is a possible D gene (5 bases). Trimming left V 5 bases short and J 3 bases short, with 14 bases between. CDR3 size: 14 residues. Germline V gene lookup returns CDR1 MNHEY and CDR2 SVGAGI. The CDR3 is CASSGWKGGYEQYF. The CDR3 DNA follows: TGTGCCAGCAGTGGGTGGAAAGGAGGCTACGAGCAGTACTTC.

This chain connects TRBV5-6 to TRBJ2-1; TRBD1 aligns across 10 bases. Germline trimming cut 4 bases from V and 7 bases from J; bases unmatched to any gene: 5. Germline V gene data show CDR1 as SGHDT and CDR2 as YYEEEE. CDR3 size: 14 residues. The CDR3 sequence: CASSSQDRGNEQFF. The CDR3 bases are TGTGCCAGCAGCAGTCAGGACAGGGGGAATGAGCAGTTCTTC.

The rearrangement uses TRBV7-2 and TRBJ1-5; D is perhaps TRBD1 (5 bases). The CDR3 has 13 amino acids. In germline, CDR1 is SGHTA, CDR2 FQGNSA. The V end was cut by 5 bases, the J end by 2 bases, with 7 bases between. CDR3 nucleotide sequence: TGTGCCAGCAGCCCCAGGGGCAATCAGCCCCAGCATTTT. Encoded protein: CASSPRGNQPQHF.

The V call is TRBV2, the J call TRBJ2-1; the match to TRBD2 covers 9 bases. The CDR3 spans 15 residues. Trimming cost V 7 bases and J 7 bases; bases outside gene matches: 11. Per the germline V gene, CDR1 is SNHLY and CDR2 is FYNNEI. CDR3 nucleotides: TGTGCCAGCAAAGTGGGTAGCGGGAGCTCGAATGAGCAGTTCTTC. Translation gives CASKVGSGSSNEQFF.